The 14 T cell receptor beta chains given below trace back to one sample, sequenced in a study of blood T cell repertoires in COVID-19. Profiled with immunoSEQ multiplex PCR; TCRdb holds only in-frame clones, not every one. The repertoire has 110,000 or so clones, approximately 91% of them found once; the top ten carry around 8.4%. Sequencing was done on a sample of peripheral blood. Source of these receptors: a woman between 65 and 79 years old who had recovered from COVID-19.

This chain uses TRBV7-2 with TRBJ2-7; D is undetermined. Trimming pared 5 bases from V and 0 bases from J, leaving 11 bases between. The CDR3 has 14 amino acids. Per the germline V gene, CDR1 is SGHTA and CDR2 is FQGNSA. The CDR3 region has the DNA TGTGCCAGCAGCACACTTCACAGCTCCTACGAGCAGTACTTC. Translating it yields CASSTLHSSYEQYF.

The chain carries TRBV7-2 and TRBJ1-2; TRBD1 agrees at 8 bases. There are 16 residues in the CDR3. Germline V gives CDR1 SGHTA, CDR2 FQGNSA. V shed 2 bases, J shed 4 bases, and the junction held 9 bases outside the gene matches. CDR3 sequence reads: CASSLRGSGTGYGYTF. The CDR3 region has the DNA TGTGCCAGCAGCTTAAGGGGGAGTGGGACAGGCTATGGCTACACCTTC.

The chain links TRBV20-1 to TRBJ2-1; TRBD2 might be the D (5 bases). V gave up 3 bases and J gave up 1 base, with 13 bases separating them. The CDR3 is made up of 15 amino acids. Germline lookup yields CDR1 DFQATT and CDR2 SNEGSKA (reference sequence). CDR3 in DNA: TGCAGTGCTAGTAGGGCGGGCGTTTCCTACAATGAGCAGTTCTTC. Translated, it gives CSASRAGVSYNEQFF.

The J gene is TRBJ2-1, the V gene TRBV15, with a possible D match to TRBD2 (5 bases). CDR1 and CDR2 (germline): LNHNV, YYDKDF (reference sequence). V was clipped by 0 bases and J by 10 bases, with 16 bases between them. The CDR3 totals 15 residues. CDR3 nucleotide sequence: TGTGCCACCAGCAGAGATTTGGCGGGCCGGGGAGAGCAGTTCTTC. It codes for CATSRDLAGRGEQFF.

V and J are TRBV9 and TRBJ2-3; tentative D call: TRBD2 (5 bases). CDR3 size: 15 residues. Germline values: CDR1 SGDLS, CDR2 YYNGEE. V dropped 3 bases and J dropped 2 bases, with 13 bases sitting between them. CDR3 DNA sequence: TGTGCCAGCAGCGAAAGTCCGGGAACCACAGATACGCAGTATTTT. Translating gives CASSESPGTTDTQYF.

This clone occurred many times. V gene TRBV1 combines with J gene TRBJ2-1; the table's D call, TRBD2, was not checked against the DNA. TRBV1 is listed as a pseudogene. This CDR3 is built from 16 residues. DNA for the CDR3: TGCACCAGCAGCCAAGATCGGACTAGCTCCTACAATGAGCAGTTCTTC. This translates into CTSSQDRTSSYNEQFF.

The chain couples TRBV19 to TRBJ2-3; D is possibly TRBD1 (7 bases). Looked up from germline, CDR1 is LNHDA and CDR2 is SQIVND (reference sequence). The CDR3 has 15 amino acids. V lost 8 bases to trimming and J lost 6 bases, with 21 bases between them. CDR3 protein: CASGDEGAGRDTQYF. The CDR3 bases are TGTGCCAGTGGGGACGAGGGGGCAGGGAGGGATACGCAGTATTTT.

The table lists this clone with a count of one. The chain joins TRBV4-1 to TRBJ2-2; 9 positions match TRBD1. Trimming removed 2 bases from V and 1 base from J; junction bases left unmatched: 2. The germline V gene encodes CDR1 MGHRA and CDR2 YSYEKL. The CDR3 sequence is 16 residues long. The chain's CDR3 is CASSQKTGGNTGELFF. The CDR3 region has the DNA TGCGCCAGCAGCCAAAAGACAGGGGGGAACACCGGGGAGCTGTTTTTT.

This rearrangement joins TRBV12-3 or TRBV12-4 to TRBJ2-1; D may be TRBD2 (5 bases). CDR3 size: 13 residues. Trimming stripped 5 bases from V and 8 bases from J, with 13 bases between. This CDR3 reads CASSRELVDEQFF. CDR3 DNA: TGTGCCAGCAGTAGGGAACTAGTGGATGAGCAGTTCTTC.

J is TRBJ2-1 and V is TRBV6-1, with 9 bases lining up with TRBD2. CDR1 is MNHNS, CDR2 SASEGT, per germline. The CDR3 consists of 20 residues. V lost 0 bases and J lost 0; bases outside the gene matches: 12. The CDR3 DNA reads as TGTGCCAGCAGTGAAGCAGGGATAGCGGGAGCTCCGAGCTCCTACAATGAGCAGTTCTTC. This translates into CASSEAGIAGAPSSYNEQFF.

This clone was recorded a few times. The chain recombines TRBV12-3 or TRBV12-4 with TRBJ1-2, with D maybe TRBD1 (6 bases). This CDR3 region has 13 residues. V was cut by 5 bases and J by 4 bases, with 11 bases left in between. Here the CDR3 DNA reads TGTGCCAGCAGTCGACAGGACCTCTATGGCTACACCTTC. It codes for CASSRQDLYGYTF.

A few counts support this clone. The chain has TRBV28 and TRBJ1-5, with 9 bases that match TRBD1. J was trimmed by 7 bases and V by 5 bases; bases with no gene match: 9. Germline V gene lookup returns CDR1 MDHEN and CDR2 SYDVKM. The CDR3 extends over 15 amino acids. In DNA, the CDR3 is TGTGCCAGCAGTCCGGGGACAGGGAGGGTCCAGCCCCAGCATTTT. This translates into CASSPGTGRVQPQHF.

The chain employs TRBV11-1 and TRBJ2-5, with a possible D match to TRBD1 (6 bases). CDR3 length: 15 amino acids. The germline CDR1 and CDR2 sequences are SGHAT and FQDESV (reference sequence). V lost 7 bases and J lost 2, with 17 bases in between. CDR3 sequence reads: CASNYNRDNQETQYF. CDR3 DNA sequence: TGTGCCAGCAACTATAACCGGGACAATCAAGAGACCCAGTACTTC.

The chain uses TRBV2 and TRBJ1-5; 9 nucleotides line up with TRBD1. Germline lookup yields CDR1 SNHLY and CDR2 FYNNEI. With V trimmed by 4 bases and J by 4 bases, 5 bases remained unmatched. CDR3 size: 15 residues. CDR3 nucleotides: TGTGCCAGCAGTGGAGGGACAGGGAGGAATCAGCCCCAGCATTTT. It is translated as CASSGGTGRNQPQHF.